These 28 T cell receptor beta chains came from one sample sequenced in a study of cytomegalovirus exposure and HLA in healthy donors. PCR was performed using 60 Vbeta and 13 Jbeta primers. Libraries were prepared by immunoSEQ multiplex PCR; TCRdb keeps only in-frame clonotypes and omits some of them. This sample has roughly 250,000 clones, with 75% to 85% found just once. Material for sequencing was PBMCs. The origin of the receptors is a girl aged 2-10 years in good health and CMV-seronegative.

The CDR3 spells CASSLTGNNEQFF. The CDR3 region has the DNA TGTGCCAGCAGCTTAACAGGGAACAATGAGCAGTTCTTC. This sequence joins TRBV7-2 and TRBJ2-1, with D perhaps TRBD1 (6 bases). CDR1 and CDR2 (germline): SGHTA, FQGNSA. Deletions cut 2 bases from V and 5 bases from J, with 7 bases between. The CDR3 covers 13 residues. The whole variable domain, filled in from reference TRBV7-2 and TRBJ2-1, reads GAGVSQSPSNKVTEKGKDVELRCDPISGHTALYWYRQSLGQGLEFLIYFQGNSAPDKSGLPSDRFSAERTGGSVSTLTIQRTQQEDSAVYLCASSLTGNNEQFFGPGTRLTVL.

CDR3 nucleotide sequence: TGTGCCAGCAGTGGGAACAGGGCAGGGGCTGAAGCTTTCTTT. Translation: CASSGNRAGAEAFF. The chain joins TRBV6-5 to TRBJ1-1; maybe TRBD1 (6 bases). Germline assignment: CDR1 MNHEY and CDR2 SVGAGI. V shed 5 bases and J shed 6 bases, with 16 bases lying between them. The CDR3 totals 14 residues.

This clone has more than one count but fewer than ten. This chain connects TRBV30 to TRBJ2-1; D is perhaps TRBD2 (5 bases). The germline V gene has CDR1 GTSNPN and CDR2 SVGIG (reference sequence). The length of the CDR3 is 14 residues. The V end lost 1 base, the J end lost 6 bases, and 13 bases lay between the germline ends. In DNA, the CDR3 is TGTGCCTGGAGTGAGGGAGAAGCTAGCAATGAGCAGTTCTTC. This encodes CAWSEGEASNEQFF.

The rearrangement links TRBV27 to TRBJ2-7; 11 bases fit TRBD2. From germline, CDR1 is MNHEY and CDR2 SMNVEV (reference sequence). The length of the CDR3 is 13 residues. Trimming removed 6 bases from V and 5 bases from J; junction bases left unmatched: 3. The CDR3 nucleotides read TGTGCCAGCAGGAAACTAGCGGGAGACGAGCAGTACTTC. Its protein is CASRKLAGDEQYF.

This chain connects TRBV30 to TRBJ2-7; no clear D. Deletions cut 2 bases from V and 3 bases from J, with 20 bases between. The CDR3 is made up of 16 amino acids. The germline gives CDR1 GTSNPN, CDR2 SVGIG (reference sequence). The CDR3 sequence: CAWSPTPEYLNYEQYF. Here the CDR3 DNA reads TGTGCCTGGAGTCCCACTCCGGAGTACCTAAACTACGAGCAGTACTTC.

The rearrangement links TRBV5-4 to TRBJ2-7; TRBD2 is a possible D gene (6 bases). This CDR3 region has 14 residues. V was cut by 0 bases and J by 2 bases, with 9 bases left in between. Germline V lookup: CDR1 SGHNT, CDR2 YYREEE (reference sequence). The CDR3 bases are TGTGCCAGCAGCTTGGTGCTAGCGACCTACGAGCAGTACTTC. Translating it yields CASSLVLATYEQYF.

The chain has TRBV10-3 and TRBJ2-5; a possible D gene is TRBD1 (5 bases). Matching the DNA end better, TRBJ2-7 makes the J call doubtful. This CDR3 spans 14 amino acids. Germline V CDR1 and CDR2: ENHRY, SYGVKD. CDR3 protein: CAISDDSTPYEQYF. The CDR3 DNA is TGTGCCATCAGTGACGACAGTACCCCCTACGAGCAGTACTTC.

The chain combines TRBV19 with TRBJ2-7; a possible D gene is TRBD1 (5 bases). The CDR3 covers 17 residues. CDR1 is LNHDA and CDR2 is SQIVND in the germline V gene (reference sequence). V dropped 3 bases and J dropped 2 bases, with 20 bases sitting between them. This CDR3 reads CASSIWGPTVDTYEQYF. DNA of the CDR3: TGTGCCAGTAGTATTTGGGGCCCGACAGTCGATACCTACGAGCAGTACTTC.

The CDR3 DNA sequence: TGTGCCAGCAGCTTGGCCAACAGGGACTACGAGCAGTTCTTC. As protein: CASSLANRDYEQFF. The chain combines TRBV5-4 with TRBJ2-1; D might be TRBD2 (7 bases). Germline CDR1 SGHNT, CDR2 YYREEE (reference sequence). Trimming stripped 0 bases from V and 10 bases from J, with 14 bases between. This CDR3 has 14 residues. The variable domain in full, completed from reference TRBV5-4 and TRBJ2-1, reads ETGVTQSPTHLIKTRGQQVTLRCSSQSGHNTVSWYQQALGQGPQFIFQYYREEENGRGNFPPRFSGLQFPNYSSELNVNALELDDSALYLCASSLANRDYEQFFGPGTRLTVL.

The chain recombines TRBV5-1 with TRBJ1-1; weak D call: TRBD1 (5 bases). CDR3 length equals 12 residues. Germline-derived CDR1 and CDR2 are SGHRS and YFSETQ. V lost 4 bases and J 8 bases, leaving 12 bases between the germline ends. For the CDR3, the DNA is TGCGCCAGCAGCACAGCGGGACGCGAAGCTTTCTTT. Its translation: CASSTAGREAFF.

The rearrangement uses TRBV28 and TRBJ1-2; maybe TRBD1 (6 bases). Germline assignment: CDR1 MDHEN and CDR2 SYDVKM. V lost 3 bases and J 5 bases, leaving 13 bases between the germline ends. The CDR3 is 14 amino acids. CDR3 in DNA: TGTGCCAGCAGTTTTGGACGGACAGCTTATGGCTACACCTTC. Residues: CASSFGRTAYGYTF.

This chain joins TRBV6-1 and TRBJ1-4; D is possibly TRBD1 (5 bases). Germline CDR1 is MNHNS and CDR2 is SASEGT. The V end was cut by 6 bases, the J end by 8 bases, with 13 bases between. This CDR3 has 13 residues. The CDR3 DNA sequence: TGTGCCAGCAGCCTCGGACAACCCGAAAAACTGTTTTTT. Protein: CASSLGQPEKLFF.

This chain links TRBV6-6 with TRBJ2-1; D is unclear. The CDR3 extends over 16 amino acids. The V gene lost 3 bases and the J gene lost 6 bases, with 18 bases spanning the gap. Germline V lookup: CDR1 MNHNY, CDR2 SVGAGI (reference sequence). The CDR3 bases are TGTGCCAGCAGTTATCGGGTATTTCCATTAAGCAATGAGCAGTTCTTC. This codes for CASSYRVFPLSNEQFF.

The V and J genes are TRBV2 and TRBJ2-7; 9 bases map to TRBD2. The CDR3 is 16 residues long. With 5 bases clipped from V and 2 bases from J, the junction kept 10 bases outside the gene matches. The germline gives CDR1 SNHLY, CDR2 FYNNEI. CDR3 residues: CASSFSGGGGAYEQYF. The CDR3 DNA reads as TGTGCCAGCAGTTTTTCGGGGGGCGGGGGGGCCTACGAGCAGTACTTC.

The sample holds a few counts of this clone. The chain's CDR3 is CATTDPLNTEAFF. CDR3 DNA: TGTGCCACGACTGACCCCCTGAACACTGAAGCTTTCTTT. The chain is built from TRBV6-5 and TRBJ1-1; D is uncertain. Germline V gene data show CDR1 as MNHEY and CDR2 as SVGAGI. This CDR3 has 13 amino acids. V lost 10 bases and J lost 0, with 12 bases in between.

CDR3 nucleotide sequence: TGTGCCAGCACCCTCGGAGTGGATCAGCCCCAGCATTTT. The encoded protein is CASTLGVDQPQHF. The V and J genes are TRBV7-2 and TRBJ1-5; D call uncertain. Per germline, CDR1 SGHTA and CDR2 FQGNSA. This CDR3 is 13 amino acids long. The germline V and J ends were trimmed by 7 bases and 5 bases, with 12 bases remaining between them.

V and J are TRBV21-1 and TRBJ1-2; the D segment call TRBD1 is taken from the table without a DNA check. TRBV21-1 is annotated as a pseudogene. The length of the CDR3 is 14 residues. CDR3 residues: CASSIPDRVEGYTF. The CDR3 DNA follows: TGTGCCAGCAGCATCCCGGACAGGGTCGAAGGCTACACCTTC.

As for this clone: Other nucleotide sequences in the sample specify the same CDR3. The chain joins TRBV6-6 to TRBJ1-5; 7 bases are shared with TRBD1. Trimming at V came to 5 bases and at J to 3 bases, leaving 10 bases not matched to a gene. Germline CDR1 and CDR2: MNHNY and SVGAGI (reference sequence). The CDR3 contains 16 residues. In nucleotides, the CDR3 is TGTGCCAGCAGTCAACCGGCGACAGGGTACAATCAGCCCCAGCATTTT. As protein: CASSQPATGYNQPQHF.

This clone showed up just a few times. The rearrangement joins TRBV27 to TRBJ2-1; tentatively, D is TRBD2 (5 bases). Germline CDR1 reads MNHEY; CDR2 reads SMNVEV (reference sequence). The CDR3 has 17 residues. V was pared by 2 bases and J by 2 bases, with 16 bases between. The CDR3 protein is CASSLSGAGLTYNEQFF. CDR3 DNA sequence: TGTGCCAGCAGTTTAAGCGGCGCGGGTCTAACCTACAATGAGCAGTTCTTC.

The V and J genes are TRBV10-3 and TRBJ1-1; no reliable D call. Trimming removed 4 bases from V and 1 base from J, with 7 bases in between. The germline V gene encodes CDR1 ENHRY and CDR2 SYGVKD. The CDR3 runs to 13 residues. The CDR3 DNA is TGTGCCATCAGTGCGGTGAAGAACACTGAAGCTTTCTTT. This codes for CAISAVKNTEAFF.

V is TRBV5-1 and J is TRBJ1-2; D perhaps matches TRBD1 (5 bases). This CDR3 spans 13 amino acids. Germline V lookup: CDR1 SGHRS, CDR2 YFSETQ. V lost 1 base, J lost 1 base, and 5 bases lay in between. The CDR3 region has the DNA TGCGCCAGCAGCTTGCAGGGTAACTATGGCTACACCTTC. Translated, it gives CASSLQGNYGYTF.

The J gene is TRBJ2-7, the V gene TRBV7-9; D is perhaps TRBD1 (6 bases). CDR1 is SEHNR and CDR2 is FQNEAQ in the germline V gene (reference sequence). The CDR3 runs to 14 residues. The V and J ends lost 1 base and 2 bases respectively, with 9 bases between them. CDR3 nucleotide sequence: TGTGCCAGCAGCTTAGACAGGGTGGCCTACGAGCAGTACTTC. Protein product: CASSLDRVAYEQYF.

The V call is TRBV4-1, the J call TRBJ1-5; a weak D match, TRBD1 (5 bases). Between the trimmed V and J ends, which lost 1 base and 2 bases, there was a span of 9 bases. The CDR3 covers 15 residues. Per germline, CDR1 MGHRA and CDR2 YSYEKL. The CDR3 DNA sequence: TGCGCCAGCAGCCAAGGGCAGGGCGGCAATCAGCCCCAGCATTTT. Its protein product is CASSQGQGGNQPQHF.

Here the CDR3 reads CAWSEYSYNSPLHF. In nucleotides, the CDR3 is TGTGCCTGGAGTGAATACTCCTATAATTCACCCCTCCACTTT. The V call is TRBV30, the J call TRBJ1-6; no clear D gene. V gave up 1 base and J gave up 0 bases, with 4 bases separating them. Germline values: CDR1 GTSNPN, CDR2 SVGIG (reference sequence). The CDR3 contains 14 residues.

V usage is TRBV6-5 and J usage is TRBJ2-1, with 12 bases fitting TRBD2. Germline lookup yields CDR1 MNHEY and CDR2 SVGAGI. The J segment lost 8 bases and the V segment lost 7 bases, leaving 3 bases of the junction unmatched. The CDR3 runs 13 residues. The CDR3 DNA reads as TGTGCCAGCAACCTAGCGGGAGGGGATGAGCAGTTCTTC. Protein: CASNLAGGDEQFF.

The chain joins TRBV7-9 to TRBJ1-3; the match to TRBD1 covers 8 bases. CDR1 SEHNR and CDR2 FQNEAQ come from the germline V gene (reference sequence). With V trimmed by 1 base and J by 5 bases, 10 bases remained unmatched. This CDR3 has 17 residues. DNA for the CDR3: TGTGCCAGCAGCTTAGTCCAGACGGGGACAGGTCGAAACACCATATATTTT. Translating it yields CASSLVQTGTGRNTIYF.

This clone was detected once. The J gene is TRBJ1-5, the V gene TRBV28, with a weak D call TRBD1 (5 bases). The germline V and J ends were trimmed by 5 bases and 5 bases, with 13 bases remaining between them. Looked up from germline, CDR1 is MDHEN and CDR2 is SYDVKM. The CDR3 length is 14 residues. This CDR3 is CASSPQQVDQPQHF. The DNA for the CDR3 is TGTGCCAGCAGTCCACAACAGGTGGATCAGCCCCAGCATTTT.

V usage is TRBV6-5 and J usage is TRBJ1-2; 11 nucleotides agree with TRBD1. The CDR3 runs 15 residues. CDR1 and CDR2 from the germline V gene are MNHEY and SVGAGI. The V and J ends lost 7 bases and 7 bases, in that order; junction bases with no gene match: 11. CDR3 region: CASNTHGTGGLGYTF. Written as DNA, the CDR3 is TGTGCCAGCAATACTCACGGGACAGGGGGTCTTGGCTACACCTTC.